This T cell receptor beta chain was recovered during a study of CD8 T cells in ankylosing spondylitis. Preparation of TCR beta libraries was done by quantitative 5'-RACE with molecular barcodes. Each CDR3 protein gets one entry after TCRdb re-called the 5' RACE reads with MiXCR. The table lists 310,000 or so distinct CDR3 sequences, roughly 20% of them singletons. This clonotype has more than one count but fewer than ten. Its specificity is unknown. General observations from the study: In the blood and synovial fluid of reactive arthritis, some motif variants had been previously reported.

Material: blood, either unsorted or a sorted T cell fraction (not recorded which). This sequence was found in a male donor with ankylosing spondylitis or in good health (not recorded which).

CDR3 coding DNA: TGTGCCAGCACAATGGGACAGGGAGATTCACCCCTCCACTTT. This translates into CASTMGQGDSPLHF. V is TRBV12-3 or TRBV12-4 and J is TRBJ1-6; 9 bases align to TRBD1. This CDR3 is 14 amino acids long. V lost 7 bases, J lost 8 bases, and 6 bases stayed unmatched.